Detailed here is one T cell receptor (beta chain). The CDR3 contains 13 residues. The ends were cut back, 10 bases at V and 2 bases at J, with 13 bases in the middle. Germline CDR1 reads LNHDA; CDR2 reads SQIVND (reference sequence). Seattle patients were enrolled while actively infected and followed longitudinally. The sample belongs to a study of blood T cell repertoires in COVID-19. Overall study context: Acute and convalescent COVID-19 specimens originated in the United States, Italy and Spain. The cDNA or gDNA used as material had been derived from T cells, B-cell-depleted T cells, or PBMCs.

TCRdb's table, derived via immunoSEQ multiplex PCR, lists solely in-frame clones and lacks some. This sample has around 340,000 clones, with roughly nine tenths found just once. This clonotype was obtained from a woman aged 60-70 years with COVID-19, enrolled during active disease. Specimen: peripheral blood. The chain has TRBV19 and TRBJ2-3, with D tentatively TRBD1 (5 bases). CDR3 DNA: TGTGCCACCACGCAGGGTTCCACAGATACGCAGTATTTT. Protein product: CATTQGSTDTQYF. The full variable domain, in which reference TRBV19 and TRBJ2-3 provide the parts outside the CDR3, is DGGITQSPKYLFRKEGQNVTLSCEQNLNHDAMYWYRQDPGQGLRLIYYSQIVNDFQKGDIAEGYSVSREKKESFPLTVTSAQKNPTAFYLCATTQGSTDTQYFGPGTRLTVL.